Listed below are T cell receptor beta chains from one sample, sequenced in a study of T cell repertoires in cytomegalovirus infection. Which antigens these TCRs recognize remains unknown. MiXCR, applied by TCRdb to the reads, yields one record per CDR3 protein. The table lists fewer than 900,000 distinct CDR3 sequences, roughly 28% of them singletons, with around 13% in the top ten. Sequences were derived from cultured CD8+ T cells from PBMCs, sampled from culture after CMV antigen stimulation. These receptors all come from a human donor in good health (CMV status not recorded). Some clones in this sample may be carry-over from other donors' samples. Each CDR3 is given with its conserved first and last residue. Each record gives: J gene, D gene, clone size, V gene, CDR3 DNA, CDR3 protein. D genes are given only for firm matches. Not all rows give a size; the values are once, few, many and, for expanded clones, a class.

TRBJ1-1 - - TRBV25-1 TGTGCCAGCAGTGTAGGAAACAGGGCAGAAGCTTTCTTT CASSVGNRAEAFF
TRBJ1-5 - - TRBV7-9 TGTGCCAGCAGCCAGGGATGCCAGCCCCAGCATTTT CASSQGCQPQHF
TRBJ2-1 - - TRBV7-9 TGTGCCAGCAGCCTAGTAATGGGCCCCAATGAGCAGTTCTTC CASSLVMGPNEQFF
TRBJ2-3 TRBD1 many TRBV7-3 TGTGCCAGCAGCTTAACAGGGGGCGACACAGATACGCAGTATTTT CASSLTGGDTDTQYF
TRBJ2-2 TRBD2 few TRBV7-6 TGTGCCAGCAGCTTAGTGGTAGCGGGGGTTACCGGGGAGCTGTTTTTT CASSLVVAGVTGELFF
TRBJ2-2 - - TRBV5-1 TGCGCCAGCATAACGAACACCGGGGAGCTGTTTTTT CASITNTGELFF
TRBJ2-7 - - TRBV27 TGTGCCAGCAGTAACAGGACAAGGAAGCAGTACTTC CASSNRTRKQYF
TRBJ2-3 - - TRBV13 TGTGCCAGCAGCAAGGGATACAGGGTTTCAGATACGCAGTATTTT CASSKGYRVSDTQYF
TRBJ1-4 TRBD1 - TRBV19 TGTGCCAGTAAACCGGGACAGGATGAAAAACTGTTTTTT CASKPGQDEKLFF
TRBJ1-1 - - TRBV2 TGTGCCAGCAGTGGAGAAGCGTCCCTTAGGAACACTGAAGCTTTCTTT CASSGEASLRNTEAFF
TRBJ1-1 - - TRBV19 TGTGCCAGTAGTATAGACCGGGTTTTTTTTGGACGCTCAACAAGCGGTGACGCTGAAGCTTTCTTT CASSIDRVFFGRSTSGDAEAFF
TRBJ1-4 - few TRBV27 TGTGCCAGCAGTCCCCTATCGGGGGCGCTCGGTGAAAAACTGTTTTTT CASSPLSGALGEKLFF
TRBJ2-3 TRBD1 - TRBV6-1 TGTGCCAGCATCGGACAGGGGGCGGAATATTTT CASIGQGAEYF
TRBJ1-2 - few TRBV5-5 TGTGCCAGCAGCTTGGGAGGGGGACGGAACTATGGCTACACCTTC CASSLGGGRNYGYTF
TRBJ2-7 TRBD1 - TRBV5-5 TGTGCCAGCTCACGGACAGGGGAGGAATACGAGCAGTACTTC CASSRTGEEYEQYF
TRBJ1-1 - few TRBV29-1 TGCAGCGTTGAGGCAGGTCAAGCTTTCTTT CSVEAGQAFF
TRBJ1-5 - few TRBV6-1 TGTGCCAGCCGGAAGGGCCGCATGAATCAGCCCCAGCATTTT CASRKGRMNQPQHF
TRBJ1-1 TRBD1 few TRBV14 TGTGCCAGCAGCCAAGATCCCGCCCCCCCTAGACAGGGAAAAGGCACTGAAGCTTTCTTT CASSQDPAPPRQGKGTEAFF
TRBJ1-5 TRBD1 few TRBV12-5 TGTGCTAGTGCCCCGGGACAGGGGGCAAATCAGCCCCAGCATTTT CASAPGQGANQPQHF
TRBJ2-7 TRBD2 - TRBV7-6 TGTGCCAGCACCCGGGAGGTTGGCGACGAGCAGTACTTC CASTREVGDEQYF
TRBJ2-7 - few TRBV29-1 TGCAGCATTAGGAGGGACGGATACTCCTACGAGCAGTACTTC CSIRRDGYSYEQYF
TRBJ2-1 - - TRBV29-1 TGCAGCGTTGAAGGACATAGCTACAATGAGCAGTTCTTC CSVEGHSYNEQFF
TRBJ1-3 - many TRBV6-5 TGTGCCAGCAGTTACTCATACTGGGGGGCTGGAAACACCATATATTTT CASSYSYWGAGNTIYF
TRBJ2-7 TRBD1 once TRBV7-2 TGTGCCAGCAGCTCCTCCACAGGGGCGGTTTTTTACGAGCAGTACTTC CASSSSTGAVFYEQYF
TRBJ2-7 - - TRBV5-1 TGCGCCAGCAGCTTGAAGTCAGTGGACGAGCAGTACTTC CASSLKSVDEQYF
TRBJ1-5 - - TRBV10-3 TGTGCCATCAGCCCGACGGGGGAGAGCAATCAGCCCCAGCATTTT CAISPTGESNQPQHF
TRBJ2-6 - - TRBV4-1 TGCGCCAGCAGCCAAGGGGGGCACTCTGGGGCCAACGTCCTGACTTTC CASSQGGHSGANVLTF
TRBJ2-1 - - TRBV20-1 TGCAGTGCCTGGGACTTCTTGGAGGAGAATGAGCAGTTCTTC CSAWDFLEENEQFF
TRBJ1-3 - - TRBV27 TGTGCCAGCAGTAAAGGGGGTGGAAACACCATATATTTT CASSKGGGNTIYF
TRBJ2-2 - - TRBV7-9 TGTGCCAGCAGCGCCCCCCGGGCGGGGCCCTATTACGCGAACACCGGGGAGCTGTTTTTT CASSAPRAGPYYANTGELFF
TRBJ1-1 - few TRBV7-9 TGTGCCAGCAGCCATGGGGAGGGGGGCACTGAAGCTTTCTTT CASSHGEGGTEAFF
TRBJ1-1 - - TRBV10-3 TGTGCCATGAACGAACAGGGTCGGAACACTGAAGCTTTCTTT CAMNEQGRNTEAFF
TRBJ2-1 - - TRBV27 TGTGCCAGCAGGAACGATGGTGAGCAGTTCTTC CASRNDGEQFF
TRBJ2-1 - few TRBV6-1 TGTGCCAGCAGTTTTCGGGGGTCCCCCAATGAGCAGTTCTTC CASSFRGSPNEQFF
TRBJ1-2 TRBD1 many TRBV7-6 TGTGCCAGCAGCGAAGGGACAGGGGATGGCTACACCTTC CASSEGTGDGYTF
TRBJ2-1 - - TRBV7-3 TGTGCCAGCAGCCCACAGGGTTTTGAGCAGTTCTTC CASSPQGFEQFF
TRBJ2-7 - few TRBV14 TGTGCCAGCAGCCAAGAAACGGGTCGAGGATACGAGCAGTACTTC CASSQETGRGYEQYF
TRBJ1-2 - - TRBV20-1 TGCAGTGCAGAAAGCAGGGGCTACTATGGCTACACCTTC CSAESRGYYGYTF
TRBJ2-5 - many TRBV7-8 TGTGCCAGCAGCTCCCAGGGACGTACCCAAGAGACCCAGTACTTC CASSSQGRTQETQYF
TRBJ2-6 - few TRBV10-3 TGTGCCATCAGTGACCAATCCGGGGCCAACGTCCTGACTTTC CAISDQSGANVLTF
TRBJ2-1 TRBD1 many TRBV7-9 TGTGCCAGCCGCTTAAGAGGGACAGGGCACAATGAGCAGTTCTTC CASRLRGTGHNEQFF
TRBJ1-5 TRBD1 - TRBV6-5 TGTGCCAGCAGAGGGGGGACAGGTCAGCCCCAGCATTTT CASRGGTGQPQHF
TRBJ2-3 - few TRBV6-5 TGTGCCAGCGGCACCTCTTTTACAGATACGCAGTATTTT CASGTSFTDTQYF
TRBJ2-2 - - TRBV29-1 TGCAGCGTTGAAGCGGATCGCGGTGCACCGGGGGAGCTGTTTTTT CSVEADRGAPGELFF
TRBJ1-2 - many TRBV7-9 TGTGCCAGCAGCTTCCAGGCGCGGGACTATGGCTACACCTTC CASSFQARDYGYTF
TRBJ1-5 - few TRBV6-1 TGTGCCAGCAGTGAACTAGGGGGAAATCAGCCCCAGCATTTT CASSELGGNQPQHF